These 4 T cell receptor beta chains came from one sample sequenced in a study of shared clonotypes between healthy human individuals. Sequencing was performed with immunoSEQ multiplex PCR; in TCRdb, only in-frame clones are kept and a portion is missing. This sample has over a million clones, with about 98.5% found just once. Sequencing input: naive CD4+ T cells sorted from blood. Subset denoted: CD45RA+ positively selected. These receptors originate from a man under 40 in good health.

The genes are TRBV15 and TRBJ2-2, with D possibly matching TRBD2 (6 bases). V dropped 6 bases and J dropped 1 base, with 12 bases sitting between them. This CDR3 has 15 amino acids. Germline lookup yields CDR1 LNHNV and CDR2 YYDKDF (reference sequence). CDR3 nucleotide sequence: TGTGCCACCAGGAAGGGACTTATGAACACCGGGGAGCTGTTTTTT. Protein product: CATRKGLMNTGELFF.

The rearrangement links TRBV9 to TRBJ2-1; 7 positions match TRBD2. Per germline, CDR1 SGDLS and CDR2 YYNGEE. Losses at the gene ends were 4 bases for V and 9 bases for J; bases not matched to a gene: 7. The CDR3 has 13 residues. This CDR3 is CASSFTWGGEQFF. The DNA for the CDR3 is TGTGCCAGCAGCTTCACCTGGGGGGGTGAGCAGTTCTTC.

The CDR3 sequence is CASSYSSRGRYNEQFF. CDR3 DNA sequence: TGTGCCAGCAGTTACTCGTCCCGGGGGCGGTACAATGAGCAGTTCTTC. This chain joins TRBV6-6 and TRBJ2-1, with D possibly being TRBD1 or TRBD2 (6 bases each). The germline CDR1 and CDR2 sequences are MNHNY and SVGAGI (reference sequence). The CDR3 is 16 amino acids. The V and J ends lost 0 bases and 4 bases respectively, with 13 bases between them.

The chain recombines TRBV5-1 with TRBJ2-1; the match to TRBD2 covers 8 bases. CDR3 length: 18 amino acids. The trim removed 0 bases at V and 0 bases at J, leaving 8 bases unmatched. Looked up from germline, CDR1 is SGHRS and CDR2 is YFSETQ. In DNA form, the CDR3 reads TGCGCCAGCAGCTTGGTTCTAGCGGGTGCCAGCTCCTACAATGAGCAGTTCTTC. It codes for CASSLVLAGASSYNEQFF.